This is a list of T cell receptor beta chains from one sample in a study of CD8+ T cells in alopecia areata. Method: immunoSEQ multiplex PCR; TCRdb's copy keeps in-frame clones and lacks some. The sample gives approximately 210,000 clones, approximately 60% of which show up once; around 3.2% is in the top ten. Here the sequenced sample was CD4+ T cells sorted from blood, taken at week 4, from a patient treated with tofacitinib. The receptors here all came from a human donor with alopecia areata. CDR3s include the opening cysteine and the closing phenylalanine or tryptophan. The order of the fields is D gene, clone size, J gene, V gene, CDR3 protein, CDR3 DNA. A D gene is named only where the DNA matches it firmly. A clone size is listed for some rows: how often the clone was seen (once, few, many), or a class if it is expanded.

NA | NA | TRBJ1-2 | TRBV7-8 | CASSSRTDFDYGYTF | TGTGCCAGCAGCTCCAGGACCGATTTCGACTATGGCTACACCTTC
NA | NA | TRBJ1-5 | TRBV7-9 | CASSPGDNQPQHF | TGTGCCAGCAGCCCGGGGGATAATCAGCCCCAGCATTTT
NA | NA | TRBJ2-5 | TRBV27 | CASSPSQATAQYF | TGTGCCAGCAGTCCGTCACAGGCCACGGCCCAGTACTTC
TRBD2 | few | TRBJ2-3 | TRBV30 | CACQGTSGDGDTQYF | TGTGCCTGCCAAGGGACTAGCGGGGATGGGGATACGCAGTATTTT
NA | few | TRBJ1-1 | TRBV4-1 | CASSQDKGQGIMNTEAFF | TGCGCCAGCAGCCAAGATAAGGGTCAGGGGATTATGAACACTGAAGCTTTCTTT
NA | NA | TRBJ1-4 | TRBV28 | CASSLAGTGVNEKLFF | TGTGCCAGCAGTTTAGCGGGGACGGGGGTTAATGAAAAACTGTTTTTT
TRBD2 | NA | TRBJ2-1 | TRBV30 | CAWSRLAGIAYNEQFF | TGTGCCTGGAGTCGTCTAGCGGGGATTGCCTACAATGAGCAGTTCTTC
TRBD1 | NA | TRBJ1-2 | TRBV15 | CATAEGQGVGGYTF | TGTGCCACCGCCGAGGGACAGGGGGTTGGTGGCTACACCTTC
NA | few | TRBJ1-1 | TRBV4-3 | CASSQGRVNTEAFF | TGCGCCAGCAGCCAGGGCAGGGTGAACACTGAAGCTTTCTTT
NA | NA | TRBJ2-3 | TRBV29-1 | CSVEWGLHGPDTQYF | TGCAGCGTTGAATGGGGGCTGCACGGTCCAGATACGCAGTATTTT
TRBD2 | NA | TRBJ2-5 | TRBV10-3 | CASTGLAGETQYF | TGTGCCAGCACCGGTCTAGCGGGAGAGACCCAGTACTTC
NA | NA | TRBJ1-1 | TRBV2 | CASRGYMNTEAFF | TGTGCCAGCAGGGGTTACATGAACACTGAAGCTTTCTTT
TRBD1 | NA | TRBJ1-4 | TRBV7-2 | CASRQWTGVDEKLFF | TGTGCCAGCAGACAATGGACAGGGGTGGATGAAAAACTGTTTTTT
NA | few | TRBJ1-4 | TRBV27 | CASSLYPPQLDPQTLTF | TGTGCCAGCAGTTTATATCCCCCACAGTTGGACCCTCAGACCCTGACTTTT
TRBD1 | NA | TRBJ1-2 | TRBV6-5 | CASHPTGIYDGYTF | TGTGCCAGTCATCCGACAGGGATTTATGATGGCTACACCTTC
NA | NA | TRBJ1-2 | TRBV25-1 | CASSDQGRGYGYTF | TGTGCCAGCAGTGATCAGGGCAGGGGCTATGGCTACACCTTC
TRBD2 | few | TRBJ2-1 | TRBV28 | CASSPHTSGAYNEQFF | TGTGCCAGCAGTCCACATACTAGCGGGGCTTACAATGAGCAGTTCTTC
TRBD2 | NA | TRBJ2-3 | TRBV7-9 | CASSLGGGRTDTQYF | TGTGCCAGCAGCTTAGGCGGGGGTCGGACAGATACGCAGTATTTT
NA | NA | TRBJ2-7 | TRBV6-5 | CASSPLDGSYEQYF | TGTGCCAGCAGTCCACTGGACGGGTCCTACGAGCAGTACTTC
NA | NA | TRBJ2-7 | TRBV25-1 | CASSSPVGQLNEQYF | TGTGCCAGCAGTTCCCCCGTTGGACAGCTCAACGAGCAGTACTTC
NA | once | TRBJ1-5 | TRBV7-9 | CASSSTGRLQPQHF | TGTGCCAGCAGCTCCACAGGGCGTCTCCAGCCCCAGCATTTT
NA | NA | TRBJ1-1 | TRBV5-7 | CASSLRFFTDEAFF | TGTGCCAGCAGCTTGCGATTCTTTACAGATGAAGCTTTCTTT
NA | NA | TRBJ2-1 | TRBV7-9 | CASTPNEQFF | TGTGCCAGCACCCCCAATGAGCAGTTCTTC
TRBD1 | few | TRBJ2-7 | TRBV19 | CASTRGLPPYEQYF | TGTGCCAGCACCAGGGGGTTACCCCCCTACGAGCAGTACTTC
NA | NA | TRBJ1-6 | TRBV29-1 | CSVRIVGQTNSPLHF | TGCAGCGTCCGAATCGTTGGACAAACGAATTCACCCCTCCACTTT
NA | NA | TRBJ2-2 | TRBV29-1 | CSAADRELFF | TGCAGCGCCGCCGATAGGGAGCTGTTTTTT
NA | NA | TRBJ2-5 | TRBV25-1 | CASSTPGETQYF | TGTGCCAGCAGCACCCCCGGGGAGACCCAGTACTTC
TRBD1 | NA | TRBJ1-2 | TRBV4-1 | CASSQERTGMSGYTF | TGCGCCAGCAGCCAAGAGAGGACAGGGATGTCTGGCTACACCTTC
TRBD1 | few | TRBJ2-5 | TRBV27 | CASSFQWGQQETQYF | TGTGCCAGCAGTTTTCAATGGGGACAGCAAGAGACCCAGTACTTC
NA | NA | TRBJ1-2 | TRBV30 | CAWSPKGGWDNYGYTF | TGTGCCTGGAGTCCGAAGGGGGGATGGGATAACTATGGCTACACCTTC
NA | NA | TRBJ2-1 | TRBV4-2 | CASSQEGSHYNEQFF | TGTGCCAGCAGCCAAGAAGGCTCGCACTACAATGAGCAGTTCTTC
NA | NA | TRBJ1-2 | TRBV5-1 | CASSLNSGINYGYTF | TGCGCCAGCAGCTTGAATTCTGGTATAAACTATGGCTACACCTTC
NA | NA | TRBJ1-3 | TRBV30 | CAWTRGPGNTIYF | TGTGCCTGGACACGCGGCCCTGGAAACACCATATATTTT
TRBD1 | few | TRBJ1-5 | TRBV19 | CASSSDRVNQPQHF | TGTGCCAGTAGCTCGGACAGGGTCAATCAGCCCCAGCATTTT
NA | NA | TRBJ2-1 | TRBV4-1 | CASSQEGTTTYNEQFF | TGCGCCAGCAGCCAAGAAGGAACCACTACCTACAATGAGCAGTTCTTC
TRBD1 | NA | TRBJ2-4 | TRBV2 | CASSEFTGQGANIQYF | TGTGCCAGCAGTGAATTTACGGGCCAGGGGGCGAACATTCAGTACTTC
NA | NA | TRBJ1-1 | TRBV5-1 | CASSPLSGMNTEAFF | TGCGCCAGCAGCCCGCTGTCCGGCATGAACACTGAAGCTTTCTTT
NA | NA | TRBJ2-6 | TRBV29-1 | CSVALSGANVLTF | TGCAGCGTTGCGCTGTCTGGGGCCAACGTCCTGACTTTC
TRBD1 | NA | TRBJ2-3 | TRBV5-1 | CASSSGQGPRGTDTQYF | TGCGCCAGCAGCTCGGGACAGGGGCCAAGAGGCACAGATACGCAGTATTTT
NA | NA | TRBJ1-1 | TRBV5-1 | CASSLADKTEAFF | TGCGCCAGCAGCTTGGCGGATAAGACTGAAGCTTTCTTT
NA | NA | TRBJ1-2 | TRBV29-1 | CSVTANYGYTF | TGCAGCGTTACAGCTAACTATGGCTACACCTTC
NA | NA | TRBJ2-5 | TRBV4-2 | CASSQDKSSGGRGKQETQYF | TGTGCCAGCAGCCAAGATAAATCTTCCGGGGGGCGGGGAAAACAAGAGACCCAGTACTTC
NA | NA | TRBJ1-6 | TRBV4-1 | CASSQPIQGSPLHF | TGCGCCAGCAGCCAACCAATACAGGGTTCACCCCTCCACTTT
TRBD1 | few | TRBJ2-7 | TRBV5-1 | CASSSWTGGIYEQYF | TGCGCCAGCAGCTCCTGGACAGGGGGGATCTACGAGCAGTACTTC
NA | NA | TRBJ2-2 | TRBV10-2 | CASRDTGELFF | TGCGCCAGCAGGGACACCGGGGAGCTGTTTTTT
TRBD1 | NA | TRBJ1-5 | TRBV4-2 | CASSPHSGPGGGFSNQPQHF | TGTGCCAGCAGCCCACACTCTGGTCCAGGGGGGGGCTTTAGCAATCAGCCCCAGCATTTT
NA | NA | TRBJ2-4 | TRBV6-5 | CASSTDRGDIQYF | TGTGCCAGCAGTACAGACCGAGGAGACATTCAGTACTTC
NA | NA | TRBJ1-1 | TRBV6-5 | CASFNSENTEAFF | TGTGCCAGCTTCAACAGTGAAAACACTGAAGCTTTCTTT
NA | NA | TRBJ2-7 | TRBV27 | CASDSDRFPYEQYF | TGTGCCTCAGACTCGGACAGATTCCCCTACGAGCAGTACTTC
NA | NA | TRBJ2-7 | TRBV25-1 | CASRSRGRSYEQYF | TGTGCCAGCAGGTCCAGGGGCAGGTCCTACGAGCAGTACTTC
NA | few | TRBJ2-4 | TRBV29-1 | CSVGEGRAKNIQYF | TGCAGCGTTGGAGAGGGACGCGCCAAAAACATTCAGTACTTC
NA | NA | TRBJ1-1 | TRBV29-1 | CSVVRRNTEAFF | TGCAGCGTTGTACGGAGGAACACTGAAGCTTTCTTT